The 32 T cell receptor beta chains below were found in one sample sequenced in a study of PD-1 blockade in classical Hodgkin lymphoma (dated by TCRdb to between 2020 and 2021). Taken with the paper, the label for time point translates to: cycle 1 day 1 (C1D1), immediately before nivolumab initiation. Every trial patient had relapsed after autologous stem cell transplantation, and cohorts A, B and C differed in prior brentuximab vedotin exposure. The library was built by means of the immunoSEQ multiplex PCR assay. TCRdb mirrors the immuneACCESS table, restricted to in-frame sequences. Some clones are absent from its copies; in checked studies, under half trace to an unresolved V gene, and the reason for the others is unknown. The sample table lists 13,000 or so clones, 82% of them with a count of one. 4.1% of the sample comes from the top ten. Source: peripheral blood mononuclear cells (PBMCs), taken at baseline. These receptors all come from a human donor with classical Hodgkin lymphoma.

The V call is TRBV5-1, the J call TRBJ1-2, with 7 bases identical to TRBD1. This CDR3 comprises 15 residues. Germline assignment: CDR1 SGHRS and CDR2 YFSETQ. The trim removed 4 bases at V and 5 bases at J, leaving 11 bases unmatched. The CDR3 loop is CASSPEIDRVYGYTF. The CDR3 DNA sequence: TGCGCCAGCAGCCCAGAGATCGACAGGGTATATGGCTACACCTTC.

The chain employs TRBV13 and TRBJ2-1; unclear D gene. The CDR3 length is 13 residues. The V gene's germline CDR1 is PRHDT and CDR2 FYEKMQ (reference sequence). Trimming stripped 6 bases from V and 10 bases from J, with 16 bases between. The CDR3 nucleotides are TGTGCCAGCAGTTCCGGGCCCACTTTGGAGCAGTTCTTC. It specifies CASSSGPTLEQFF.

The chain joins TRBV18 to TRBJ2-5; TRBD2 matches 7 bases. CDR1 KGHSH and CDR2 LQKENI come from the germline V gene. The CDR3 is 16 residues long. J was trimmed by 4 bases and V by 3 bases; bases with no gene match: 11. For the CDR3, the DNA is TGTGCCAGCTCACCCGAATTCATTAGCGGGCGAGAGACCCAGTACTTC. It yields the protein CASSPEFISGRETQYF.

This chain joins TRBV28 and TRBJ1-2, with 9 bases matching TRBD1. CDR3 length equals 14 residues. Germline V gives CDR1 MDHEN, CDR2 SYDVKM. V lost 2 bases, J lost 6 bases, and 4 bases stayed unmatched. CDR3 sequence (DNA): TGTGCCAGCAGTTTAATACAGGGGGCGCATGGCTACACCTTC. Protein sequence: CASSLIQGAHGYTF.

The CDR3 DNA sequence: TGTGCCAGCTCACCTGACCCCTCTGGAAACACCATATATTTT. Amino acid sequence: CASSPDPSGNTIYF. This sequence joins TRBV18 and TRBJ1-3; the D is unclear. The CDR3 totals 14 residues. From germline, CDR1 is KGHSH and CDR2 LQKENI. The V and J ends lost 3 bases and 0 bases respectively, with 6 bases between them. The full variable domain, with the rest looked up from reference TRBV18 and TRBJ1-3, is NAGVMQNPRHLVRRRGQEARLRCSPMKGHSHVYWYRQLPEEGLKFMVYLQKENIIDESGMPKERFSAEFPKEGPSILRIQQVVRGDSAAYFCASSPDPSGNTIYFGEGSWLTVV.

A word on this clone: A junction boundary mismatches the germline segment, possibly from a read error. The chain recombines TRBV27 with TRBJ2-7; D not certain. The CDR3 is 15 amino acids. Germline V gives CDR1 MNHEY, CDR2 SMNVEV (reference sequence). The CDR3 spells CVSSFTTESSYEQYF. The CDR3 nucleotides are TGTGTCAGCAGTTTCACCACAGAGAGCTCCTACGAGCAGTACTTC.

With regard to this clone: Other DNA sequences within the sample encode an identical CDR3. V usage is TRBV7-7 and J usage is TRBJ2-5; 8 bases align to TRBD1. The CDR3 contains 15 residues. Germline V CDR1 and CDR2: SSHAT, FNYEAQ (reference sequence). V shed 1 base and J 2 bases; nucleotides not matched to a gene: 3. In nucleotides, the CDR3 is TGTGCCAGCAGCTTAGACAGGGGGTTTCAAGAGACCCAGTACTTC. This codes for CASSLDRGFQETQYF.

The rearrangement links TRBV25-1 to TRBJ2-7; D not certain. Germline V gives CDR1 MGHDK, CDR2 SYGVNS. V lost 3 bases and J 1 base, leaving 10 bases between the germline ends. The CDR3 spans 14 residues. CDR3 coding DNA: TGTGCCAGCAGTGATTGGGTGACGTCCTACGAGCAGTACTTC. Protein product: CASSDWVTSYEQYF.

The chain has TRBV5-1 and TRBJ2-3, with D unclear. Trimming removed 0 bases from V and 2 bases from J, with 13 bases in between. This CDR3 has 16 residues. Per the germline V gene, CDR1 is SGHRS and CDR2 is YFSETQ. DNA of the CDR3: TGCGCCAGCAGCTTGGCACGCGCGACCACCACAGATACGCAGTATTTT. It translates to CASSLARATTTDTQYF.

This chain uses TRBV13 with TRBJ2-5; D not resolved. Trimming removed 4 bases at V and 0 bases at J, with 3 bases between. This CDR3 contains 12 residues. Germline lookup yields CDR1 PRHDT and CDR2 FYEKMQ (reference sequence). The CDR3 DNA sequence: TGTGCCAGCAGCTCCGACCAAGAGACCCAGTACTTC. Residues: CASSSDQETQYF. Together with reference TRBV13 and TRBJ2-5, the CDR3 gives the full variable domain: AAGVIQSPRHLIKEKRETATLKCYPIPRHDTVYWYQQGPGQDPQFLISFYEKMQSDKGSIPDRFSAQQFSDYHSELNMSSLELGDSALYFCASSSDQETQYFGPGTRLLVL.

This chain connects TRBV4-1 to TRBJ2-7, with 10 bases that match TRBD2. With 1 base clipped from V and 0 bases from J, the junction kept 3 bases outside the gene matches. Germline loops: CDR1 MGHRA, CDR2 YSYEKL. There are 16 residues in the CDR3. CDR3 sequence (DNA): TGCGCCAGCAGCCAAGCCTCTAGCGGGAGCTCCTACGAGCAGTACTTC. It is translated as CASSQASSGSSYEQYF.

The CDR3 region has the DNA TGCGCCAGCAGCCCTAGAGGGCTCCAAGAGACCCAGTACTTC. Its protein product is CASSPRGLQETQYF. The chain has TRBV5-1 and TRBJ2-5; tentative D call: TRBD2 (5 bases). This CDR3 has 14 residues. Trimming took off 4 bases at V and 1 base at J, with 11 bases between the two ends. Germline V gene lookup returns CDR1 SGHRS and CDR2 YFSETQ.

The chain combines TRBV27 with TRBJ2-5; 7 nucleotides agree with TRBD1. The V and J ends lost 8 bases and 2 bases, in that order; junction bases with no gene match: 8. CDR3 length equals 14 residues. Germline V gene sequence: CDR1 MNHEY, CDR2 SMNVEV (reference sequence). The chain's CDR3 is CASRDRAPQETQYF. In DNA, the CDR3 is TGTGCCAGCCGAGACAGGGCACCACAAGAGACCCAGTACTTC.

J is TRBJ2-5 and V is TRBV7-7; 9 bases align to TRBD1. Germline CDR1 and CDR2: SSHAT and FNYEAQ (reference sequence). The CDR3 contains 15 residues. V was pared by 4 bases and J by 1 base, with 4 bases of the junction left unmatched. The CDR3 region has the DNA TGTGCCAGCAGCTCGGACAGGGGCTTCCAAGAGACCCAGTACTTC. The encoded protein is CASSSDRGFQETQYF.

The chain couples TRBV28 to TRBJ1-5, with 7 bases matching TRBD1. The CDR3 consists of 16 residues. Germline values: CDR1 MDHEN, CDR2 SYDVKM. J gave up 4 bases and V 3 bases, and 9 bases lay outside the gene matches. The CDR3 loop is CASSFGRQGGNQPQHF. CDR3 nucleotide sequence: TGTGCCAGCAGTTTCGGGAGACAGGGAGGAAATCAGCCCCAGCATTTT. The whole variable domain, filled in from reference TRBV28 and TRBJ1-5, reads DVKVTQSSRYLVKRTGEKVFLECVQDMDHENMFWYRQDPGLGLRLIYFSYDVKMKEKGDIPEGYSVSREKKERFSLILESASTNQTSMYLCASSFGRQGGNQPQHFGDGTRLSIL.

J is TRBJ2-7 and V is TRBV27, with D possibly matching TRBD1 (5 bases). With 6 bases removed from V and 5 bases from J, the gap between germline ends came to 11 bases. The CDR3 is 12 residues long. CDR1 and CDR2 (germline): MNHEY, SMNVEV (reference sequence). The CDR3 sequence is CASSTGSNEQYF. In DNA form, the CDR3 reads TGTGCCAGCAGCACAGGTTCCAACGAGCAGTACTTC.

This chain joins TRBV19 and TRBJ2-2, with 8 bases lining up with TRBD1. This CDR3 spans 16 amino acids. V lost 6 bases and J lost 4; bases outside the gene matches: 10. The germline V gene encodes CDR1 LNHDA and CDR2 SQIVND (reference sequence). CDR3 protein: CASSPTGVYITGELFF. The DNA for the CDR3 is TGTGCCAGTAGCCCGACAGGGGTCTATATCACCGGGGAGCTGTTTTTT.

CDR3 amino acids: CASSNGVLNTEAFF. In nucleotides, the CDR3 is TGTGCCAGCAGCAATGGGGTCTTGAACACTGAAGCTTTCTTT. This sequence joins TRBV21-1 and TRBJ1-1. TRBV21-1 represents a pseudogene. The CDR3 runs 14 residues.

DNA of the CDR3: TGCGCCAGCAGCTCGCCGGGAGGACGCACAGATACGCAGTATTTT. Protein product: CASSSPGGRTDTQYF. The V call is TRBV5-1, the J call TRBJ2-3; TRBD2 aligns across 7 bases. With 3 bases clipped from V and 1 base from J, the junction kept 5 bases outside the gene matches. The CDR3 runs to 15 residues. CDR1 is SGHRS, CDR2 YFSETQ, per germline.

This chain joins TRBV11-2 and TRBJ1-3; TRBD1 aligns across 9 bases. The CDR3 totals 19 residues. CDR1 is SGHAT, CDR2 FQNNGV, per germline. V lost 3 bases to trimming and J lost 0 bases; unmatched junction nucleotides: 12. CDR3 nucleotide sequence: TGTGCCAGCAGCTTTCGCCGCGGGACGGGACAGGGCTCTGGAAACACCATATATTTT. This sequence encodes CASSFRRGTGQGSGNTIYF.

The V gene is TRBV27, the J gene TRBJ2-1; 10 nucleotides line up with TRBD2. Germline V gene data show CDR1 as MNHEY and CDR2 as SMNVEV (reference sequence). Trimming at V came to 6 bases and at J to 4 bases, leaving 3 bases not matched to a gene. This CDR3 comprises 14 residues. The CDR3 here is CASRGAGGYNEQFF. In DNA form, the CDR3 reads TGTGCCAGCAGGGGAGCGGGAGGGTACAATGAGCAGTTCTTC.

The chain joins TRBV4-1 to TRBJ2-7; 8 bases are shared with TRBD1. The CDR3 sequence is 15 residues long. V dropped 5 bases and J dropped 2; count of bases not matched to a gene: 8. Germline-derived CDR1 and CDR2 are MGHRA and YSYEKL. CDR3 sequence (DNA): TGCGCCAGCAGCGTCTCCGGGACAGGAGCCTACGAGCAGTACTTC. Its translation is CASSVSGTGAYEQYF.

The J gene is TRBJ2-3, the V gene TRBV10-3, with D maybe TRBD1 (6 bases). V was clipped by 7 bases and J by 3 bases, with 17 bases between them. Germline V CDR1 and CDR2: ENHRY, SYGVKD. The CDR3 is 15 residues long. This CDR3 reads CAITQSPRGTDTQYF. The CDR3, as DNA: TGTGCCATCACCCAATCCCCGAGGGGGACAGATACGCAGTATTTT.

This clone showed up just once. V is TRBV7-3 and J is TRBJ1-2, with 8 bases matching TRBD1. Germline CDR1 SGHTA, CDR2 FQGTGA. The CDR3 totals 15 residues. With 5 bases clipped from V and 0 bases from J, the junction kept 5 bases outside the gene matches. CDR3 loop: CASSPGQGANYGYTF. The CDR3 DNA sequence: TGTGCCAGCAGCCCAGGACAGGGTGCTAACTATGGCTACACCTTC.

The chain couples TRBV5-1 to TRBJ1-5, with 8 bases that match TRBD1. Germline CDR1 is SGHRS and CDR2 is YFSETQ. The V and J ends lost 1 base and 6 bases, in that order; junction bases with no gene match: 3. The CDR3 is 14 residues long. The CDR3 DNA follows: TGCGCCAGCAGCTTGACAGGGGGAAGTCAGCCCCAGCATTTT. This sequence encodes CASSLTGGSQPQHF. Combining the CDR3 with reference TRBV5-1 and TRBJ1-5 gives the whole variable domain KAGVTQTPRYLIKTRGQQVTLSCSPISGHRSVSWYQQTPGQGLQFLFEYFSETQRNKGNFPGRFSGRQFSNSRSEMNVSTLELGDSALYLCASSLTGGSQPQHFGDGTRLSIL.

This clone was detected only a few times. V is TRBV21-1 and J is TRBJ2-5; the tabulated D call, TRBD2, remains unverified against the DNA. TRBV21-1 counts as a pseudogene. This CDR3 has 14 residues. In nucleotides, the CDR3 is TGTGCCAGCTGCCTGCGGGGGGGACTTGAGACCCAGTACTTC. Protein sequence: CASCLRGGLETQYF.

The chain has TRBV18 and TRBJ2-2; D not resolved. Germline CDR1 and CDR2: KGHSH and LQKENI. CDR3 size: 15 residues. Deletions cut 2 bases from V and 0 bases from J, with 7 bases between. The CDR3 nucleotides read TGTGCCAGCTCACCAGGGGTCACGAACACCGGGGAGCTGTTTTTT. It yields the protein CASSPGVTNTGELFF.

The J gene is TRBJ1-4, the V gene TRBV5-1, with TRBD1 as a possible D gene (5 bases). The germline V gene encodes CDR1 SGHRS and CDR2 YFSETQ. The V gene lost 0 bases and the J gene lost 8 bases, with 14 bases spanning the gap. CDR3 length: 15 amino acids. Here the CDR3 reads CASSLADSGGEKLFF. The CDR3 bases are TGCGCCAGCAGCTTGGCAGACAGTGGTGGAGAAAAACTGTTTTTT.

The J gene is TRBJ2-5, the V gene TRBV27; no clear D. The J call may be incorrect, as the DNA end agrees better with TRBJ2-7. The germline V gene has CDR1 MNHEY and CDR2 SMNVEV (reference sequence). The CDR3 is 12 residues long. This CDR3 reads CASSFVGFEQYF. Here the CDR3 DNA reads TGTGCCAGCAGTTTCGTTGGGTTCGAGCAGTACTTC.

The CDR3 protein is CASSPPWEDSGEQYF. The CDR3 coding sequence is TGTGCCAGTAGTCCACCCTGGGAGGACTCCGGGGAGCAGTACTTC. The chain combines TRBV19 with TRBJ2-7, with a possible D match to TRBD2 (6 bases). This CDR3 comprises 15 residues. CDR1 and CDR2 (germline): LNHDA, SQIVND (reference sequence). The germline V and J ends were trimmed by 5 bases and 7 bases, with 21 bases remaining between them. The full variable domain, in which reference TRBV19 and TRBJ2-7 provide the parts outside the CDR3, is DGGITQSPKYLFRKEGQNVTLSCEQNLNHDAMYWYRQDPGQGLRLIYYSQIVNDFQKGDIAEGYSVSREKKESFPLTVTSAQKNPTAFYLCASSPPWEDSGEQYFGPGTRLTVT.

This sequence joins TRBV5-1 and TRBJ1-1; D ambiguous. V was shortened by 7 bases and J by 1 base, with 11 bases between the two germline ends. The CDR3 spans 13 residues. CDR1 is SGHRS and CDR2 is YFSETQ in the germline V gene. The DNA for the CDR3 is TGCGCCAGCCTGCAGGATCCGAACACTGAAGCTTTCTTT. Its translation: CASLQDPNTEAFF.

This clone was picked up a small number of times. V gene TRBV28 combines with J gene TRBJ2-1; D possibly corresponds to TRBD1 (5 bases). The CDR3 loop spans 14 amino acids. V was shortened by 4 bases and J by 10 bases, with 17 bases between the two germline ends. Germline assignment: CDR1 MDHEN and CDR2 SYDVKM. In DNA, the CDR3 is TGTGCCAGCAGTTGGTCCAGGGCACCGAGGGAGCAGTTCTTC. Translating gives CASSWSRAPREQFF.